Listed below are T cell receptor beta chains from one sample, sequenced in a study of cytomegalovirus exposure and HLA in healthy donors. TCRdb's table, derived via immunoSEQ multiplex PCR, lists solely in-frame clones and lacks some. Of 64,000 or so clones in the sample, 70% were seen once. The sample consisted of PBMCs. All receptors derive from a woman between 45 and 60 years old in good health and CMV-seropositive. Both conserved end residues are part of each CDR3. The D gene is left open where the match is weak. Only some rows state a clone size, as once, few, many or a class for expanded clones.

v_gene,d_gene,len,j_gene,abundance,CDR3nt,CDR3aa
TRBV7-2,TRBD2,17,TRBJ2-7,-,TGTGCCAGCAGCACTAGCGGGACAGCTTTAACTAGTTACGAGCAGTACTTC,CASSTSGTALTSYEQYF
TRBV2,TRBD2,13,TRBJ2-1,-,TGTGCCGGAAGCGGGAGCTCCTACAATGAGCAGTTCTTC,CAGSGSSYNEQFF
TRBV4-3,-,15,TRBJ2-7,-,TGCGCCAGCAGCCAAGACCTACTGGTCTCCTACGAGCAGTACTTC,CASSQDLLVSYEQYF
TRBV23-1,TRBD1,15,TRBJ1-4,once,TGCGCCAGGCCGGGACAGGGGGCCACTAATGAAAAACTGTTTTTT,CARPGQGATNEKLFF
TRBV10-1,TRBD1,14,TRBJ1-2,-,TGCGCCAGCAGCCGGGACAGGAACTCCTATGGCTACACCTTC,CASSRDRNSYGYTF
TRBV27,-,14,TRBJ1-1,-,TGTGCCAGCAGTTTCAGGGTTCCGAACACTGAAGCTTTCTTT,CASSFRVPNTEAFF
TRBV7-3,-,15,TRBJ1-2,-,TGTGCCAGCAGCCTACTGGGGCGACAGGACTCCCTCTACACCTTC,CASSLLGRQDSLYTF
TRBV21-1,-,15,TRBJ2-2,-,TGTGCCAGCAGCAAATCACAGCATAACACCGGGGAGCTGTTTTTT,CASSKSQHNTGELFF
TRBV28,-,17,TRBJ2-2,-,TGTGCCAGCAGTCCGAGCACAGGCCTCCAAGGGTCCGGGGAGCTGTTTTTT,CASSPSTGLQGSGELFF
TRBV18,-,14,TRBJ1-2,few,TGTGCCAGCTCACCACTATCTGACAGCTATGGCTACACCTTC,CASSPLSDSYGYTF
TRBV5-1,-,15,TRBJ1-1,-,TGCGCCAGCAGATCCCAAGGAGTCATGAACACTGAAGCCTTCTTT,CASRSQGVMNTEAFF
TRBV30,TRBD1,15,TRBJ1-1,few,TGTGCCTGGAGTGTACTCAGGGGGATGGACACTGAAGCTTTCTTT,CAWSVLRGMDTEAFF
TRBV18,TRBD1,17,TRBJ2-4,-,TGTGCCAGCTCACCGAGCACAGGGGCTGGAAGGATGGACATTCAGTACTTC,CASSPSTGAGRMDIQYF
TRBV2,TRBD2,14,TRBJ2-1,few,TGTGCCAGCAAGGTAGCGGGAGCACGGGATGAGCAGTTCTTC,CASKVAGARDEQFF
TRBV7-2,TRBD1,13,TRBJ2-3,-,TGTGCCAGCAGATTCCAGGGGGCAGATACGCAGTATTTT,CASRFQGADTQYF
TRBV5-1,-,14,TRBJ2-7,-,TGCGCCAGCTCTGAAATCAGCGGATCCTACGAGCAGTACTTC,CASSEISGSYEQYF
TRBV11-3,-,13,TRBJ1-1,medium-sized,TGTGCCAGCAGCTTAACAGGGAACACTGAAGCTTTCTTT,CASSLTGNTEAFF
TRBV13,TRBD2,16,TRBJ2-2,-,TGTGCCAGCAGTGATGCGGGACTAGCTTCCGCCGGGGAGCTGTTTTTT,CASSDAGLASAGELFF
TRBV4-1,TRBD1,15,TRBJ2-7,-,TGCGCCAGCAGCCAAGAAAGGACAGGGACCTACGAGCAGTACTTC,CASSQERTGTYEQYF
TRBV6-1,-,12,TRBJ2-7,-,TGTGCCAGCATTATCGGCGGCTACGAGCAGTACTTC,CASIIGGYEQYF
TRBV7-7,TRBD1,17,TRBJ1-5,-,TGTGCCAGCAGCTCGAATCCCGGGACAGCTAACGCCCAGCCCCAGCATTTT,CASSSNPGTANAQPQHF
TRBV15,TRBD1,16,TRBJ1-4,-,TGTGCCACCAGCAGAGACCCGACAGGGTTCAATGAAAAACTGTTTTTT,CATSRDPTGFNEKLFF
TRBV27,-,15,TRBJ1-2,few,TGTGCCAGCAGTTTATACTCGGCAGGGTCCAATGGCTACACCTTC,CASSLYSAGSNGYTF
TRBV11-2,TRBD2,15,TRBJ2-7,-,TGTGCCAGCAGCATAGCGGGAGGCCCCTTCTACGAGCAGTACTTC,CASSIAGGPFYEQYF
TRBV29-1,-,12,TRBJ1-1,-,TGCAGCGTGGCGGACAGCAACACTGAAGCTTTCTTT,CSVADSNTEAFF
TRBV4-3,TRBD2,17,TRBJ2-2,-,TGCGCCAGCAGCCAAGGAAAGATAGCGGGGGTAGCCGGGGAGCTGTTTTTT,CASSQGKIAGVAGELFF
TRBV5-1,TRBD1,14,TRBJ1-2,-,TGCGCCAGCAGACCCGACAGGGGATTTAATGGCTACACCTTC,CASRPDRGFNGYTF
TRBV5-1,-,11,TRBJ2-7,-,TGCGCCAGCAGCTTGGAGAGGGAGCAGTACTTC,CASSLEREQYF
TRBV27,-,16,TRBJ1-2,once,TGTGCCAGCAGTCGTAATAGGGAGGTTATCGGCTATGGCTACACCTTC,CASSRNREVIGYGYTF
TRBV5-4,TRBD2,14,TRBJ2-7,-,TGTGCCAGCAGCTATAGCGGGAGCTCCTACGAGCAGTACTTC,CASSYSGSSYEQYF
TRBV10-3,-,14,TRBJ1-5,few,TGTGCCATCAGTGCAGGGGCGGGGGATCAGCCCCAGCATTTT,CAISAGAGDQPQHF
TRBV6-6,-,16,TRBJ1-1,-,TGTGCCAGCAGTTACGTCCAGGGGCGAGGAAACACTGAAGCTTTCTTT,CASSYVQGRGNTEAFF
TRBV7-9,TRBD1,15,TRBJ1-1,-,TGTGCCAGCAGCCCCGGGACAGGGGCTGACACTGAAGCTTTCTTT,CASSPGTGADTEAFF
TRBV28,TRBD1,17,TRBJ2-1,-,TGTGCCAGCAGTATCATAGGACAGGGGGCGGAATACAATGAGCAGTTCTTC,CASSIIGQGAEYNEQFF
TRBV30,-,13,TRBJ1-4,-,TGTGCCTGGAGCTGGGGCAGTAATGAAAAACTGTTTTTT,CAWSWGSNEKLFF
TRBV2,TRBD1,14,TRBJ2-5,once,TGTGCCAGCTCAAGGACAGGGGGCAAGGAGACCCAGTACTTC,CASSRTGGKETQYF
TRBV19,-,16,TRBJ1-1,-,TGTGCCAGTCAATCCTCGGGGGGAAGATTAGAAGCTGAAGCTTTCTTT,CASQSSGGRLEAEAFF
TRBV6-1,-,17,TRBJ1-5,few,TGTGCCAGCAGTGAATCTGTCAGGGGATCCAGCAATCAGCCCCAGCATTTT,CASSESVRGSSNQPQHF
TRBV7-2,-,14,TRBJ1-1,-,TGTGCCAGTCTAGTGGGGCAGTCGAACACTGAAGCTTTCTTT,CASLVGQSNTEAFF
TRBV5-1,-,13,TRBJ1-1,-,TGCGCCAGCAGCGAACAGGAGAACACTGAAGCTTTCTTT,CASSEQENTEAFF
TRBV5-1,-,14,TRBJ2-3,-,TGCGCCAGCAGCATCGATCAGGGTGGAGATACGCAGTATTTT,CASSIDQGGDTQYF
TRBV10-1,-,14,TRBJ2-7,once,TGCGCCAGCAGCGAGGAGGGCCTTGGTTACGAGCAGTACTTC,CASSEEGLGYEQYF
TRBV6-6,TRBD1,14,TRBJ1-3,-,TGTGCCAGCAGTCTCACAGGGGGCGGAAACACCATATATTTT,CASSLTGGGNTIYF
TRBV7-2,TRBD2,15,TRBJ2-7,-,TGTGCCAGCAGCTTAATGGCGGGGGGGTCCTACGAGCAGTACTTC,CASSLMAGGSYEQYF
TRBV5-1,TRBD1,15,TRBJ2-7,-,TGCGCCAGCAGCTCAAGGGGGACAGGGGGCGACGAGCAGTACTTC,CASSSRGTGGDEQYF
TRBV10-2,-,14,TRBJ2-7,-,TGCGCCAGCAGTGATCGAACGGCCTCTAGTGAGCAGTACTTC,CASSDRTASSEQYF
TRBV18,TRBD1,18,TRBJ1-1,-,TGTGCCAGCTCACCCATCCGTCCCGGGACAGGGACGAACACTGAAGCTTTCTTT,CASSPIRPGTGTNTEAFF
TRBV28,-,11,TRBJ1-2,few,TGTGCCACCTTCAGGGTTGGTGGCTACACCTTC,CATFRVGGYTF
TRBV6-1,-,15,TRBJ1-3,-,TGTGCCAGCAGTGAAACACCCTTCTCTGGAAACACCATATATTTT,CASSETPFSGNTIYF
TRBV5-1,-,14,TRBJ2-3,-,TGCGCCAGCAGCTCCGGACAGTCCACAGATACGCAGTATTTT,CASSSGQSTDTQYF
TRBV5-1,-,14,TRBJ2-7,-,TGCGCCAGCAGCTTGGCGCGGGGCCACGACGAGCAGTACTTC,CASSLARGHDEQYF
TRBV27,-,16,TRBJ1-5,once,TGTGCCAGCAGTCCCAAGGGACATAGCAGGGGTCAGCCCCAGCATTTT,CASSPKGHSRGQPQHF
TRBV27,TRBD2,15,TRBJ2-7,-,TGTGCCAGCGGACTAGCGGGAAACAATTGGTACGAGCAGTACTTC,CASGLAGNNWYEQYF
TRBV6-6,-,14,TRBJ1-5,once,TGTGCCAGCAGTTACGTCAGGCAGAATCAGCCCCAGCATTTT,CASSYVRQNQPQHF
TRBV5-1,-,15,TRBJ1-1,-,TGCGCCAGCAGCCCTTTTTCCTCGGTCGACACTGAAGCTTTCTTT,CASSPFSSVDTEAFF
TRBV7-2,TRBD1,14,TRBJ2-3,-,TGTGCCAGCAGCTTAACCCTGGGGACAGATGCGCAGTATTTT,CASSLTLGTDAQYF
TRBV4-3,TRBD2,15,TRBJ2-1,-,TGCGCCAGCAGCCAAGATAGACTGCTCGGGACTAGTACGTTCTTC,CASSQDRLLGTSTFF
TRBV18,TRBD1,16,TRBJ1-5,-,TGTGCCAGCTCACCGATAGGACAGGGGGCAGATCAGCCCCAGCATTTT,CASSPIGQGADQPQHF
TRBV4-2,TRBD1,16,TRBJ2-7,-,TGTGCCAGCAGCCAAGAGGGCGCAGGGGGATCCTACGAGCAGTACTTC,CASSQEGAGGSYEQYF
TRBV4-2,TRBD2,17,TRBJ2-1,-,TGTGCCAGCAGCCAAGATGCCTCTAGCGGGGGCTACAATGAGCAGTTCTTC,CASSQDASSGGYNEQFF